Listed here are 21 T cell receptor beta chains from one sample, sequenced in a study of blood T cells in healthy people across ages (dated by TCRdb to about 2015). Libraries were prepared through 5' RACE. The instrument was an Illumina HiSeq 2500. The second PCR ran for roughly 7 to 11 cycles and used a J-beta primer mix along with a sample-barcoded 5' primer. TCRdb cleaned the public reads at Q25 with fastp, built clones with MiXCR and kept in-frame beta chains. Every CDR3 protein is listed once, alongside the most common genes and DNA of its rows. In this sample the table shows 710,000 or so distinct CDR3 sequences, approximately 22% of which occur a single time. The ten largest clones take up roughly 22% of the sample. What was sequenced was blood. The receptors originated from a man in his sixties or seventies in good health.

This clonotype was observed at least ten times. The chain is built from TRBV3-1 and TRBJ2-5; 7 bases align to TRBD1. The CDR3 covers 15 residues. The V and J ends lost 2 bases and 5 bases, in that order; junction bases with no gene match: 8. Germline assignment: CDR1 LGHDT and CDR2 YNNKEL (reference sequence). CDR3 nucleotide sequence: TGTGCCAGCAGCCAACAACTGACAGGGTCGGAGACCCAGTACTTC. It encodes CASSQQLTGSETQYF.

The chain joins TRBV12-3 or TRBV12-4 to TRBJ2-1; 10 bases align to TRBD2. This CDR3 has 16 amino acids. V shed 6 bases, J shed 6 bases, and the junction held 11 bases outside the gene matches. CDR3 amino acids: CASSRHTSGEGNEQFF. DNA of the CDR3: TGTGCCAGCAGCCGCCATACTAGCGGGGAGGGCAATGAGCAGTTCTTC.

The chain uses TRBV7-8 and TRBJ2-2; D is uncertain. The CDR3 runs to 15 residues. Germline lookup yields CDR1 SGHVS and CDR2 FQNEAQ. V was pared by 3 bases and J by 4 bases, with 12 bases between. The CDR3, as DNA: TGTGCCAGCAGCTTTCAGTCTCAGACCACCGGGGAGCTGTTTTTT. Amino acids: CASSFQSQTTGELFF.

A few counts support this clonotype. This chain uses TRBV6-1 with TRBJ2-7; 7 nucleotides agree with TRBD1. CDR1 is MNHNS, CDR2 SASEGT, per germline. With V trimmed by 5 bases and J by 4 bases, 5 bases remained unmatched. CDR3 size: 13 residues. DNA for the CDR3: TGTGCCAGCAGTCCTACAGGGGAGTACGAGCAGTACTTC. Translating gives CASSPTGEYEQYF.

This clonotype has more than one count but fewer than ten. The CDR3 protein is CASSLQGAGTGELFF. Written as DNA, the CDR3 is TGTGCCAGCAGTTTGCAGGGGGCGGGAACCGGGGAGCTGTTTTTT. V usage is TRBV7-2 and J usage is TRBJ2-2, with 8 bases aligning to TRBD1. CDR1 SGHTA and CDR2 FQGNSA come from the germline V gene. The J segment lost 5 bases and the V segment lost 6 bases, leaving 8 bases of the junction unmatched. CDR3 size: 15 residues. Full variable domain (outside the CDR3, taken from reference TRBV7-2 and TRBJ2-2): GAGVSQSPSNKVTEKGKDVELRCDPISGHTALYWYRQSLGQGLEFLIYFQGNSAPDKSGLPSDRFSAERTGGSVSTLTIQRTQQEDSAVYLCASSLQGAGTGELFFGEGSRLTVL.

This clonotype was detected a few times. The chain uses TRBV10-3 and TRBJ2-1; TRBD1 aligns across 10 bases. This CDR3 comprises 16 residues. The germline gives CDR1 ENHRY, CDR2 SYGVKD. Losses at the gene ends were 2 bases for V and 4 bases for J; bases not matched to a gene: 5. The CDR3: CAISEPDRGIYNEQFF. The CDR3 DNA is TGTGCCATCAGTGAGCCGGACAGGGGGATTTACAATGAGCAGTTCTTC.

Of note for this clonotype: The conserved phenylalanine or tryptophan normally closing the CDR3 is absent here, so this likely arose from a read error. The chain combines TRBV7-9 with TRBJ1-1; D is unresolved. The germline V and J ends were trimmed by 5 bases and 1 base, with 11 bases remaining between them. CDR1 and CDR2 (germline): SEHNR, FQNEAQ (reference sequence). The CDR3 sequence is 14 residues long. CDR3 in DNA: TGTGCCAGCAGCCTTAATCCCGCGAACACTGAAGCTTTCCTT. The encoded protein is CASSLNPANTEAFL.

The chain has TRBV5-1 and TRBJ2-7, with a possible D match to TRBD1 (6 bases). From germline, CDR1 is SGHRS and CDR2 YFSETQ. This CDR3 is built from 15 residues. Between the trimmed V and J ends, which lost 3 bases and 3 bases, there was a span of 16 bases. This chain's CDR3 is CASSWEKGHLYEQYF. CDR3 bases: TGCGCCAGCAGCTGGGAGAAGGGACACCTCTACGAGCAGTACTTC.

The chain is built from TRBV14 and TRBJ2-1, with D maybe TRBD2 (5 bases). The J call is in doubt because the DNA end fits TRBJ2-7 better. From germline, CDR1 is SGHDN and CDR2 FVKESK. There are 14 residues in the CDR3. This CDR3 reads CASSQERASYEQYF. The CDR3 DNA is TGTGCCAGCAGCCAAGAGAGGGCCTCCTACGAGCAGTACTTC.

The chain joins TRBV3-1 to TRBJ2-7, with TRBD1 matching over 7 bases. CDR3 length: 14 residues. Unmatched junction bases numbered 3, after V lost 1 base and J lost 3 bases. CDR1 is LGHDT and CDR2 is YNNKEL in the germline V gene (reference sequence). The chain's CDR3 is CASSQGGGYYEQYF. CDR3 DNA sequence: TGTGCCAGCAGCCAAGGAGGGGGCTACTACGAGCAGTACTTC.

The chain has TRBV10-2 and TRBJ2-4; the D gene is possibly TRBD1 (5 bases). The V end lost 6 bases, the J end lost 9 bases, and 12 bases lay between the germline ends. CDR1 is WSHSY and CDR2 is SAAADI in the germline V gene. CDR3 length: 12 residues. CDR3 coding DNA: TGCGCCAGCAGCCAGGACAAGACCATTCAGTACTTC. Its protein product is CASSQDKTIQYF.

The chain employs TRBV12-3 or TRBV12-4 and TRBJ2-1; unclear D gene. Trimming removed 7 bases at V and 9 bases at J, with 16 bases between. The CDR3 runs to 13 residues. The CDR3 reads CASMIVLSGEQFF. CDR3 DNA: TGTGCCAGCATGATTGTTTTAAGTGGTGAGCAGTTCTTC.

Regarding this clonotype: A read error may be the cause here, since a much bigger clone is one base away. V is TRBV12-3 or TRBV12-4 and J is TRBJ2-7, with D perhaps TRBD1 or TRBD2 (5 bases each). The CDR3 is 12 amino acids. CDR3 sequence (DNA): TGTGCCAGCAGTTCGGGACCCTACGAGCCGTACTTC. Its translation is CASSSGPYEPYF.

The V gene is TRBV7-7, the J gene TRBJ2-5; D ambiguous. Germline values: CDR1 SSHAT, CDR2 FNYEAQ (reference sequence). This CDR3 is built from 14 residues. The V and J ends lost 1 base and 5 bases respectively, with 11 bases between them. CDR3 amino acids: CASSLGAVEETQYF. Here the CDR3 DNA reads TGTGCCAGCAGCTTAGGCGCGGTTGAGGAGACCCAGTACTTC.

The chain combines TRBV3-1 with TRBJ1-4, with 8 bases identical to TRBD1. The CDR3 loop spans 15 amino acids. Per the germline V gene, CDR1 is LGHDT and CDR2 is YNNKEL (reference sequence). The ends lost 2 bases at V and 7 bases at J; junction bases unmatched: 6. CDR3 loop: CASSQPQGAGEKLFF. The CDR3 nucleotides are TGTGCCAGCAGCCAACCTCAGGGGGCGGGTGAAAAACTGTTTTTT.

The sample holds a few counts of this clonotype. This chain joins TRBV7-2 and TRBJ1-2; no reliable D call. V was trimmed by 1 base and J by 3 bases, leaving 9 bases between them. Germline values: CDR1 SGHTA, CDR2 FQGNSA. The CDR3 consists of 14 residues. The CDR3: CASSLEPLYYGYTF. The CDR3 DNA sequence: TGTGCCAGCAGCTTAGAGCCTCTATACTATGGCTACACCTTC.

There are a few counts of this clonotype. This chain joins TRBV5-1 and TRBJ2-3, with D unclear. V was shortened by 0 bases and J by 2 bases, with 10 bases between the two germline ends. This CDR3 has 15 amino acids. The germline V gene encodes CDR1 SGHRS and CDR2 YFSETQ. This CDR3 is CASSLARRATDTQYF. CDR3 DNA: TGCGCCAGCAGCTTGGCCCGGAGAGCCACAGATACGCAGTATTTT.

In this sample, this clonotype turned up a few times. This chain uses TRBV29-1 with TRBJ2-2; TRBD1 aligns across 8 bases. V was clipped by 7 bases and J by 2 bases; unmatched bases: 6. CDR3 length equals 14 residues. The V gene's germline CDR1 is SQVTM and CDR2 ANQGSEA. The CDR3 spells CSAKTGVNTGELFF. CDR3 in DNA: TGCAGCGCAAAGACAGGGGTTAACACCGGGGAGCTGTTTTTT.

This clonotype was seen at least ten times. V usage is TRBV2 and J usage is TRBJ1-1, with TRBD1 matching over 7 bases. J was trimmed by 0 bases and V by 5 bases; bases with no gene match: 3. Germline assignment: CDR1 SNHLY and CDR2 FYNNEI. This CDR3 region has 14 residues. The CDR3 loop reads CASSWTGLNTEAFF. CDR3 nucleotide sequence: TGTGCCAGCAGTTGGACAGGCTTGAACACTGAAGCTTTCTTT.

This chain connects TRBV3-1 to TRBJ1-2; a possible D gene is TRBD1 (5 bases). The germline V and J ends were trimmed by 4 bases and 7 bases, with 16 bases remaining between them. CDR3 size: 14 residues. Germline CDR1 is LGHDT and CDR2 is YNNKEL (reference sequence). The CDR3 region is CASSLPGGRAGYTF. CDR3 DNA sequence: TGTGCCAGCAGCCTGCCAGGTGGCAGGGCTGGCTACACCTTC.

This rearrangement joins TRBV12-3 or TRBV12-4 to TRBJ2-5; 8 bases fit TRBD1. The J call may not be correct, given that the DNA end is closer to TRBJ2-1. The CDR3 is 15 amino acids. CDR3 amino acids: CASSFRRGRGDEQFF. The CDR3 DNA reads TGTGCCAGCAGTTTTCGCAGGGGGCGCGGGGATGAGCAGTTCTTC.